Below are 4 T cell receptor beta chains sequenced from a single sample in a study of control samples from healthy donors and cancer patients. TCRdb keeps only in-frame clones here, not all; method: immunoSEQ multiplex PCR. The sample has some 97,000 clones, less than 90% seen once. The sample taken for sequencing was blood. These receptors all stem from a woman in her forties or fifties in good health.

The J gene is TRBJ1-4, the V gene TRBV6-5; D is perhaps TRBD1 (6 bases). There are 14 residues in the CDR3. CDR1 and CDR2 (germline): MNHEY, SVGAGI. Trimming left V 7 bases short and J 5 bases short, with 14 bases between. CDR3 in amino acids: CASTWTVRNEKLFF. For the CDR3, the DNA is TGTGCCAGCACCTGGACAGTTCGGAATGAAAAACTGTTTTTT.

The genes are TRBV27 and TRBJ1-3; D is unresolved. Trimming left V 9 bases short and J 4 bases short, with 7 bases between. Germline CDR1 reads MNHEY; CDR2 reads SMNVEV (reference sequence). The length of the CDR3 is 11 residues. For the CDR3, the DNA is TGTGCCAGGGAACGCGGAAACACCATATATTTT. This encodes CARERGNTIYF.

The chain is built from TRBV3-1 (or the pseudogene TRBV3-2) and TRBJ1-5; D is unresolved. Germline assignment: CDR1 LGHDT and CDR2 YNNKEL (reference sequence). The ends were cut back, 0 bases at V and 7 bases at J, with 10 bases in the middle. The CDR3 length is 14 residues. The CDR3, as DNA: TGTGCCAGCAGCCAAGATGGGGTATCCCAGCCCCAGCATTTT. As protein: CASSQDGVSQPQHF.

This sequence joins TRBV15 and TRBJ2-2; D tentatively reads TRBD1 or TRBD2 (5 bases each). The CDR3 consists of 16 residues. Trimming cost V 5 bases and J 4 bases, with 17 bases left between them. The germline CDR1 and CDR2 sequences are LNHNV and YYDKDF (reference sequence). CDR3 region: CATSLRGGLSTGELFF. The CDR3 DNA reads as TGTGCCACCAGCCTCCGTGGGGGTCTAAGCACCGGGGAGCTGTTTTTT.